The 9 T cell receptor beta chains given below trace back to one sample, sequenced in a study of technical replicates of blood from a few donors. TCRdb keeps only in-frame clones here, not all; method: immunoSEQ multiplex PCR. The sample has 95,000 to 100,000 clones, 96% seen once. The sequencing input was T cells isolated from PBMCs. The receptors shown here come from a human donor in good health.

Only one count was recorded for this clone. This rearrangement joins TRBV19 to TRBJ2-7; a possible D gene is TRBD1 (6 bases). Germline CDR1 reads LNHDA; CDR2 reads SQIVND (reference sequence). The CDR3 covers 15 residues. Trimming took off 5 bases at V and 1 base at J, with 15 bases between the two ends. The CDR3 DNA reads as TGTGCCAGTAGTTACGTCGCAGGGGAGTCCTACGAGCAGTACTTC. It specifies CASSYVAGESYEQYF.

This chain uses TRBV5-1 with TRBJ2-2, with D hard to call. Germline CDR1 and CDR2: SGHRS and YFSETQ. The V gene lost 5 bases and the J gene lost 1 base, with 9 bases spanning the gap. This CDR3 comprises 14 residues. CDR3 nucleotide sequence: TGCGCCAGCAGAACCTTCGGGAACACCGGGGAGCTGTTTTTT. Amino acids: CASRTFGNTGELFF.

The chain couples TRBV6-1 to TRBJ1-2; 8 nucleotides agree with TRBD1. Losses at the gene ends were 8 bases for V and 7 bases for J; bases not matched to a gene: 9. In germline, CDR1 is MNHNS, CDR2 SASEGT. The CDR3 has 13 amino acids. CDR3 DNA: TGTGCCAGCTTCCCGACAGGGGCGGGTGGCTACACCTTC. This encodes CASFPTGAGGYTF.

The chain recombines TRBV5-1 with TRBJ1-4, with a possible D match to TRBD1 (6 bases). V lost 0 bases, J lost 5 bases, and 11 bases lay in between. CDR3 size: 15 residues. Germline CDR1 and CDR2: SGHRS and YFSETQ. The CDR3 region is CASSLEWGLNEKLFF. The DNA for the CDR3 is TGCGCCAGCAGCTTGGAATGGGGGCTGAATGAAAAACTGTTTTTT.

The V call is TRBV2, the J call TRBJ2-7, with 8 positions matching TRBD1. Trimming took 5 bases from V and 0 from J; bases not matched to a gene: 3. The CDR3 has 14 residues. Germline assignment: CDR1 SNHLY and CDR2 FYNNEI. The CDR3 loop reads CASSMDRASYEQYF. DNA for the CDR3: TGTGCCAGCAGTATGGACAGGGCCTCCTACGAGCAGTACTTC.

The gene calls are TRBV6-1 and TRBJ2-7; weak D call: TRBD1 (6 bases). CDR1 is MNHNS, CDR2 SASEGT, per germline. The V gene lost 1 base and the J gene lost 5 bases, with 15 bases spanning the gap. The CDR3 has 15 residues. The CDR3 loop is CASSEVGTFPNEQYF. The CDR3 coding sequence is TGTGCCAGCAGTGAAGTGGGGACATTCCCGAACGAGCAGTACTTC.

This clone turned up a few times. The genes are TRBV7-9 and TRBJ2-2, with 10 bases fitting TRBD1. The CDR3 covers 14 residues. The germline CDR1 and CDR2 sequences are SEHNR and FQNEAQ (reference sequence). V dropped 7 bases and J dropped 6; count of bases not matched to a gene: 5. For the CDR3, the DNA is TGTGCCAGCAAGAAGACAGGGGGCTCCGGGGAGCTGTTTTTT. This sequence encodes CASKKTGGSGELFF.

The CDR3, as DNA: TGTGCCAGCAGTTACTCGCCGTTTATTGAGGGCTACACCTTC. This encodes CASSYSPFIEGYTF. The genes are TRBV6-6 and TRBJ1-2; unclear D gene. This CDR3 is 14 amino acids long. Deletions cut 0 bases from V and 8 bases from J, with 13 bases between. Germline CDR1 MNHNY, CDR2 SVGAGI (reference sequence).

This clone was recorded once. CDR3: CASSSDRGGEAFF. The CDR3, as DNA: TGTGCCAGCAGCTCAGACCGGGGTGGAGAAGCTTTCTTT. The V gene is TRBV7-6, the J gene TRBJ1-1; D call uncertain. V lost 4 bases, J lost 8 bases, and 14 bases lay in between. The germline CDR1 and CDR2 sequences are SGHVS and FNYEAQ. This CDR3 has 13 residues.